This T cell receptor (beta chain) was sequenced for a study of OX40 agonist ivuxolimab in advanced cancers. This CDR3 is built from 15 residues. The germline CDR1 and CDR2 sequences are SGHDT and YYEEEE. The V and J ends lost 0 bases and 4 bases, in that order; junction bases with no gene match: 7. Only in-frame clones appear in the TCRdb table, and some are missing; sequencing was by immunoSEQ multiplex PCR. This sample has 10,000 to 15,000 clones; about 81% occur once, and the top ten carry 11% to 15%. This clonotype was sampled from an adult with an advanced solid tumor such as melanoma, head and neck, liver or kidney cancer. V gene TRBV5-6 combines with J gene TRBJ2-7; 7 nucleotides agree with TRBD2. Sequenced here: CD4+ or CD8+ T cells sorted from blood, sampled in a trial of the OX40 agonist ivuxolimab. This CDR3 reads CASSLARLAEYEQYF. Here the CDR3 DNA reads TGTGCCAGCAGCTTGGCCCGGCTAGCGGAATACGAGCAGTACTTC.